Below are 29 T cell receptor beta chains sequenced from a single sample in a study of Tregs in tolerant kidney transplant recipients. The data were produced by immunoSEQ multiplex PCR, yet TCRdb's version contains in-frame clones alone and is incomplete. The sample lists around 77,000 clones; 95% to 98% were seen once. The sequenced sample was CD4+ T cells from blood, obtained before the transplant. The receptors originated from a human donor who received a combined kidney and bone marrow transplant.

This chain links TRBV19 with TRBJ2-2; 14 bases map to TRBD2. V was pared by 4 bases and J by 5 bases, with 6 bases of the junction left unmatched. The CDR3 is 17 amino acids. From germline, CDR1 is LNHDA and CDR2 SQIVND (reference sequence). The CDR3 sequence is CASSRRLAGGVTGELFF. The CDR3 DNA reads TGTGCCAGTAGTAGAAGACTAGCGGGAGGGGTTACCGGGGAGCTGTTTTTT.

The chain couples TRBV7-2 to TRBJ2-7; 7 bases are a match to TRBD1. The CDR3 runs to 15 residues. Germline V gene lookup returns CDR1 SGHTA and CDR2 FQGNSA. With V trimmed by 0 bases and J by 0 bases, 2 bases remained unmatched. The CDR3: CASSLAGTASYEQYF. For the CDR3, the DNA is TGTGCCAGCAGCTTAGCCGGGACAGCCTCCTACGAGCAGTACTTC.

This clone was recorded once. The gene calls are TRBV7-6 and TRBJ1-3; D is perhaps TRBD1 (6 bases). V was cut by 5 bases and J by 4 bases, with 15 bases left in between. CDR1 and CDR2 from the germline V gene are SGHVS and FNYEAQ. The CDR3 is 15 amino acids. CDR3 amino acids: CASSPNRVSGNTIYF. The CDR3 nucleotides read TGTGCCAGCAGCCCAAACAGGGTTTCGGGAAACACCATATATTTT.

This sequence joins TRBV7-2 and TRBJ2-7; 12 positions match TRBD2. Trimming cost V 5 bases and J 7 bases; bases outside gene matches: 18. This CDR3 comprises 18 residues. CDR1 is SGHTA, CDR2 FQGNSA, per germline. The CDR3 bases are TGTGCCAGCAGCAAAATGTTTCCAGGACTAGCGGGATTGGGGGAGCAGTACTTC. Its translation: CASSKMFPGLAGLGEQYF.

The chain links TRBV7-3 to TRBJ2-3; D is uncertain. The germline V gene encodes CDR1 SGHTA and CDR2 FQGTGA. Trimming left V 4 bases short and J 5 bases short, with 13 bases between. The CDR3 sequence is 14 residues long. The CDR3 DNA is TGTGCCAGCAGCTCTGGGCTTGCAGGAGATACGCAGTATTTT. This encodes CASSSGLAGDTQYF.

The chain uses TRBV27 and TRBJ2-7; 13 bases are a match to TRBD2. V was pared by 1 base and J by 2 bases, with 5 bases of the junction left unmatched. Germline CDR1 is MNHEY and CDR2 is SMNVEV (reference sequence). The CDR3 is 17 residues long. CDR3 DNA: TGTGCCAGCAGTTTATATTTCGGGACTAGCGGGGCCTACGAGCAGTACTTC. Translating gives CASSLYFGTSGAYEQYF.

J is TRBJ2-7 and V is TRBV6-5; 9 nucleotides line up with TRBD1. The germline V gene encodes CDR1 MNHEY and CDR2 SVGAGI. Losses at the gene ends were 6 bases for V and 4 bases for J; bases not matched to a gene: 7. The CDR3 sequence is 14 residues long. CDR3 residues: CASSLRDRDYEQYF. CDR3 coding DNA: TGTGCCAGCAGCCTCCGGGACAGGGATTACGAGCAGTACTTC.

The rearrangement joins TRBV11-3 to TRBJ2-1, with a weak D call TRBD2 (7 bases). This CDR3 has 13 residues. CDR1 and CDR2 (germline): SGHNT, YENEEA. V was cut by 5 bases and J by 6 bases, with 11 bases left in between. The CDR3: CASSQRGGNEQFF. The CDR3 DNA reads as TGTGCCAGCAGCCAAAGGGGGGGCAATGAGCAGTTCTTC.

This chain joins TRBV5-1 and TRBJ1-1; 7 bases fit TRBD1. Trimming cost V 4 bases and J 7 bases; bases outside gene matches: 7. The germline V gene encodes CDR1 SGHRS and CDR2 YFSETQ. The CDR3 runs 13 residues. CDR3: CASSIGQVHEAFF. CDR3 sequence (DNA): TGCGCCAGCAGCATCGGACAGGTACATGAAGCTTTCTTT. The whole variable domain, filled in from reference TRBV5-1 and TRBJ1-1, reads KAGVTQTPRYLIKTRGQQVTLSCSPISGHRSVSWYQQTPGQGLQFLFEYFSETQRNKGNFPGRFSGRQFSNSRSEMNVSTLELGDSALYLCASSIGQVHEAFFGQGTRLTVV.

V usage is TRBV11-3 and J usage is TRBJ2-7; TRBD1 aligns across 7 bases. The CDR3 runs 15 residues. Germline CDR1 SGHNT, CDR2 YENEEA. Losses at the gene ends were 6 bases for V and 2 bases for J; bases not matched to a gene: 10. The CDR3 loop reads CASRVQGHLPYEQYF. DNA of the CDR3: TGTGCCAGCAGGGTACAGGGGCACCTACCCTACGAGCAGTACTTC.

This clone was counted once. This rearrangement joins TRBV19 to TRBJ2-1, with 7 bases lining up with TRBD2. The CDR3 has 15 residues. Germline loops: CDR1 LNHDA, CDR2 SQIVND (reference sequence). After removal of 1 base from V and 3 bases from J, the junction contained 3 bases not matched to a gene. The DNA for the CDR3 is TGTGCCAGTAGTATAGGGCTAGCGGACTACAATGAGCAGTTCTTC. Translated: CASSIGLADYNEQFF.

This chain joins TRBV7-3 and TRBJ1-2; 8 bases align to TRBD1. V was pared by 5 bases and J by 7 bases, with 6 bases of the junction left unmatched. The CDR3 consists of 13 residues. The germline V gene has CDR1 SGHTA and CDR2 FQGTGA. The CDR3 protein is CASSTGTGLGYTF. In DNA, the CDR3 is TGTGCCAGCAGCACTGGGACAGGACTTGGCTACACCTTC.

This sequence joins TRBV18 and TRBJ2-1; 8 bases map to TRBD2. J gave up 4 bases and V 5 bases, and 4 bases lay outside the gene matches. Germline V lookup: CDR1 KGHSH, CDR2 LQKENI. The CDR3 totals 14 residues. The CDR3 protein is CASSTSGTYNEQFF. Here the CDR3 DNA reads TGTGCCAGCTCAACTAGCGGAACATACAATGAGCAGTTCTTC.

In this sample, this clone turned up once. The chain joins TRBV18 to TRBJ1-5, with 7 bases that match TRBD1. The CDR3 consists of 12 residues. V trimming: 8 bases; J trimming: 7 bases; junction bases outside the gene matches: 5. The V gene's germline CDR1 is KGHSH and CDR2 LQKENI. In DNA, the CDR3 is TGTGCCAGCCAAGGAGGGGGCCAGCCCCAGCATTTT. Its translation is CASQGGGQPQHF.

This clone was seen just once. This chain links TRBV13 with TRBJ2-2, with 10 bases that match TRBD1. V was clipped by 4 bases and J by 4 bases; unmatched bases: 6. CDR3 length: 16 amino acids. Germline CDR1 is PRHDT and CDR2 is FYEKMQ (reference sequence). CDR3 coding DNA: TGTGCCAGCAGCTCCTTGACAGGGGGCCTCACCGGGGAGCTGTTTTTT. Its translation: CASSSLTGGLTGELFF.

This chain uses TRBV6-5 with TRBJ2-2; 8 positions agree with TRBD2. After removal of 6 bases from V and 0 bases from J, the junction contained 3 bases not matched to a gene. The CDR3 has 15 residues. Germline V gene sequence: CDR1 MNHEY, CDR2 SVGAGI. This CDR3 reads CASRPGLANTGELFF. Written as DNA, the CDR3 is TGTGCCAGCAGGCCGGGACTAGCGAACACCGGGGAGCTGTTTTTT.

This chain connects TRBV19 to TRBJ1-3, with D perhaps TRBD1 (5 bases). The V and J ends lost 3 bases and 0 bases respectively, with 12 bases between them. Germline CDR1 and CDR2: LNHDA and SQIVND (reference sequence). The CDR3 runs 16 residues. This CDR3 is CASSMGPTASGNTIYF. The DNA of the CDR3 is TGTGCCAGTAGTATGGGCCCGACAGCCTCTGGAAACACCATATATTTT. Filled out from reference TRBV19 and TRBJ1-3, the complete variable domain reads DGGITQSPKYLFRKEGQNVTLSCEQNLNHDAMYWYRQDPGQGLRLIYYSQIVNDFQKGDIAEGYSVSREKKESFPLTVTSAQKNPTAFYLCASSMGPTASGNTIYFGEGSWLTVV.

V gene TRBV5-1 combines with J gene TRBJ2-2; the D gene is possibly TRBD2 (7 bases). The CDR3 consists of 17 residues. Looked up from germline, CDR1 is SGHRS and CDR2 is YFSETQ. V was clipped by 3 bases and J by 5 bases, with 20 bases between them. The CDR3 bases are TGCGCCAGCAGCTCGGGGGGAATGACAGGTAGAACCGGGGAGCTGTTTTTT. It yields the protein CASSSGGMTGRTGELFF.

This chain connects TRBV29-1 to TRBJ2-1, with D perhaps matching TRBD2 (6 bases). CDR1 is SQVTM, CDR2 ANQGSEA, per germline. CDR3 length: 14 amino acids. V shed 8 bases and J shed 5 bases, with 19 bases lying between them. The CDR3 bases are TGCAGCCTGAATTCTCCGGGACTCAACAATGAGCAGTTCTTC. Translating gives CSLNSPGLNNEQFF.

The chain has TRBV18 and TRBJ2-1, with 8 bases lining up with TRBD2. After removal of 3 bases from V and 4 bases from J, the junction contained 5 bases not matched to a gene. This CDR3 has 15 residues. CDR1 is KGHSH, CDR2 LQKENI, per germline. CDR3 in amino acids: CASSPTSGGYNEQFF. The CDR3 DNA sequence: TGTGCCAGCTCACCCACTAGCGGAGGATACAATGAGCAGTTCTTC.

The V and J genes are TRBV7-3 and TRBJ1-2; TRBD1 might be the D (6 bases). V dropped 6 bases and J dropped 8 bases, with 13 bases sitting between them. The germline V gene encodes CDR1 SGHTA and CDR2 FQGTGA. This CDR3 region has 12 residues. The CDR3, as DNA: TGTGCCAGCAGGTCATCAGGGGACGGCTACACCTTC. The encoded protein is CASRSSGDGYTF.

V and J are TRBV7-3 and TRBJ2-1, with 9 bases identical to TRBD2. Germline CDR1 reads SGHTA; CDR2 reads FQGTGA. The junction had 13 bases not matched to a gene; V was cut back by 3 bases and J by 7 bases. The CDR3 covers 17 residues. The CDR3: CASSFGTGGRAKNEQFF. The CDR3 region has the DNA TGTGCCAGCAGCTTCGGGACTGGCGGGAGGGCAAAAAATGAGCAGTTCTTC.

The rearrangement uses TRBV18 and TRBJ2-4; D gene ambiguous. The CDR3 sequence is 11 residues long. The germline V gene encodes CDR1 KGHSH and CDR2 LQKENI. V was shortened by 6 bases and J by 8 bases, with 8 bases between the two germline ends. The CDR3 nucleotides are TGTGCCAGCTCTACCTCGGACATTCAGTACTTC. Translating gives CASSTSDIQYF.

The CDR3 nucleotides are TGTGCCAGCAGTTTATCAGCAGGGGATTTGCAAAATAGCAATCAGCCCCAGCATTTT. Amino acids: CASSLSAGDLQNSNQPQHF. This chain links TRBV27 with TRBJ1-5; the D gene is possibly TRBD1 (6 bases). The CDR3 is 19 amino acids. V was cut by 0 bases and J by 0 bases, with 18 bases left in between. Germline V gives CDR1 MNHEY, CDR2 SMNVEV (reference sequence).

The chain joins TRBV5-4 to TRBJ2-3, with a weak D call TRBD2 (5 bases). This CDR3 comprises 14 residues. Germline V gives CDR1 SGHNT, CDR2 YYREEE (reference sequence). V lost 0 bases and J 3 bases, leaving 8 bases between the germline ends. CDR3 coding DNA: TGTGCCAGCAGCTTGGTCTCGGGGACAGATACGCAGTATTTT. The encoded protein is CASSLVSGTDTQYF. Variable domain in full (rest from reference TRBV5-4 and TRBJ2-3): ETGVTQSPTHLIKTRGQQVTLRCSSQSGHNTVSWYQQALGQGPQFIFQYYREEENGRGNFPPRFSGLQFPNYSSELNVNALELDDSALYLCASSLVSGTDTQYFGPGTRLTVL.

The J gene is TRBJ2-5, the V gene TRBV7-9; 10 nucleotides agree with TRBD2. The CDR3 is 15 amino acids. Trimming removed 2 bases from V and 2 bases from J; junction bases left unmatched: 2. The germline CDR1 and CDR2 sequences are SEHNR and FQNEAQ (reference sequence). The chain's CDR3 is CASSLSSGSQETQYF. CDR3 nucleotides: TGTGCCAGCAGCTTATCTAGCGGGAGTCAAGAGACCCAGTACTTC. Full variable domain (rest looked up from reference TRBV7-9 and TRBJ2-5): DTGVSQNPRHKITKRGQNVTFRCDPISEHNRLYWYRQTLGQGPEFLTYFQNEAQLEKSRLLSDRFSAERPKGSFSTLEIQRTEQGDSAMYLCASSLSSGSQETQYFGPGTRLLVL.

V gene TRBV7-9 combines with J gene TRBJ2-7; TRBD1 matches 9 bases. The CDR3 extends over 18 amino acids. From germline, CDR1 is SEHNR and CDR2 FQNEAQ (reference sequence). Trimming at V came to 2 bases and at J to 0 bases, leaving 11 bases not matched to a gene. The CDR3, as DNA: TGTGCCAGCAGCTTATGGCGGGGACAGGGCCGTGTCTCCTACGAGCAGTACTTC. Protein sequence: CASSLWRGQGRVSYEQYF.

The V and J genes are TRBV5-1 and TRBJ2-2, with 8 bases lining up with TRBD2. The CDR3 runs 18 residues. J was trimmed by 4 bases and V by 0 bases; bases with no gene match: 11. The V gene's germline CDR1 is SGHRS and CDR2 YFSETQ. The CDR3 DNA sequence: TGCGCCAGCAGCTTGGATAAGAGACTAGCGAGCCTCACCGGGGAGCTGTTTTTT. This encodes CASSLDKRLASLTGELFF.

The V and J genes are TRBV7-9 and TRBJ2-7; D remains unclear. The CDR3 runs to 15 residues. Germline V gene sequence: CDR1 SEHNR, CDR2 FQNEAQ (reference sequence). With 1 base removed from V and 0 bases from J, the gap between germline ends came to 10 bases. CDR3 protein: CASSLDTGSSYEQYF. The CDR3 DNA reads TGTGCCAGCAGCTTAGATACCGGTAGCTCCTACGAGCAGTACTTC.